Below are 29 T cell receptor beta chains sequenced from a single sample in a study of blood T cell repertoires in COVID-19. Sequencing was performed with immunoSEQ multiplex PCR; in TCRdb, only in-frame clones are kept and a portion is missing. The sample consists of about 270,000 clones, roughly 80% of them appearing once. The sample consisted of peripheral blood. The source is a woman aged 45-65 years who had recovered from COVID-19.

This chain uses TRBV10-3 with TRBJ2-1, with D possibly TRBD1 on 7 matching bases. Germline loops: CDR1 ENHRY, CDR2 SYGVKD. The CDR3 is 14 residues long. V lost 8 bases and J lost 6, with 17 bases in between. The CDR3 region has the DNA TGTGCCATCTCCCATGGGCAGGGGGGCAATGAGCAGTTCTTC. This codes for CAISHGQGGNEQFF.

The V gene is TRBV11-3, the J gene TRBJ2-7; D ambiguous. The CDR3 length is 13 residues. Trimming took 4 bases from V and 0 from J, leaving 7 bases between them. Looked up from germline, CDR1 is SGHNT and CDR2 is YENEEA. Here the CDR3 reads CASSSRASYEQYF. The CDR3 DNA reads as TGTGCCAGCAGCTCACGAGCCTCCTACGAGCAGTACTTC. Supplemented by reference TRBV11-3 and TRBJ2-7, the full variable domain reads EAGVVQSPRYKIIEKKQPVAFWCNPISGHNTLYWYLQNLGQGPELLIRYENEEAVDDSQLPKDRFSAERLKGVDSTLKIQPAELGDSAVYLCASSSRASYEQYFGPGTRLTVT.

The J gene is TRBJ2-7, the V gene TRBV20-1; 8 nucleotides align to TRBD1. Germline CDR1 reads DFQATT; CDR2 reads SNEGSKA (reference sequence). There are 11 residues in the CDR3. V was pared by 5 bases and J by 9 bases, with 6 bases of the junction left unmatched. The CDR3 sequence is CSAGQGGRQYF. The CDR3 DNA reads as TGCAGTGCTGGACAGGGCGGTCGGCAGTACTTC.

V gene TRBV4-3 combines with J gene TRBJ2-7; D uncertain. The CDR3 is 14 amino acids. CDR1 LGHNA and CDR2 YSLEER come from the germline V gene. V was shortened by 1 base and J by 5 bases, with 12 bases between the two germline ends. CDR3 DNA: TGCGCCAGCAGCCAAGCCCCAGTCAGCGACGAGCAGTACTTC. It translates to CASSQAPVSDEQYF.

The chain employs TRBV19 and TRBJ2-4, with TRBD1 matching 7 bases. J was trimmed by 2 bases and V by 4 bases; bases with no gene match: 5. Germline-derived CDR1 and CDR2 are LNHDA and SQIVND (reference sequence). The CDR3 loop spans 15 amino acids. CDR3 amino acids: CASSTGTASKNIQYF. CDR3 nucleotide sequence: TGTGCCAGTAGTACCGGGACAGCTTCCAAAAACATTCAGTACTTC. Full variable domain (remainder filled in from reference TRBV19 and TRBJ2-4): DGGITQSPKYLFRKEGQNVTLSCEQNLNHDAMYWYRQDPGQGLRLIYYSQIVNDFQKGDIAEGYSVSREKKESFPLTVTSAQKNPTAFYLCASSTGTASKNIQYFGAGTRLSVL.

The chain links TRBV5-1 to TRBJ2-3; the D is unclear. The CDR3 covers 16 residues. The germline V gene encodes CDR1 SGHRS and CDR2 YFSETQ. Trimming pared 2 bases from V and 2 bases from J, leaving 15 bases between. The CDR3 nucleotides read TGCGCCAGCAGCTTACGCCCAGGTACCCCCACAGATACGCAGTATTTT. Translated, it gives CASSLRPGTPTDTQYF.

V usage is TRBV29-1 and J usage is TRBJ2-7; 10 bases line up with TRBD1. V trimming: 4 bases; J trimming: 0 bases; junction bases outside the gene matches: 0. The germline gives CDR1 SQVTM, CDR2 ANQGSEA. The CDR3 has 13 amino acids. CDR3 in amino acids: CSVGTGGSYEQYF. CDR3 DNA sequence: TGCAGCGTTGGGACAGGGGGCTCCTACGAGCAGTACTTC.

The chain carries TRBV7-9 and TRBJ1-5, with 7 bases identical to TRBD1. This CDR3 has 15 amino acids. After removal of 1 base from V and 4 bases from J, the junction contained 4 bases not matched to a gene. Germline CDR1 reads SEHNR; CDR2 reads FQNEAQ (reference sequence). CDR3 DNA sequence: TGTGCCAGCAGCTTAGGCGGGACAGCAAATCAGCCCCAGCATTTT. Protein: CASSLGGTANQPQHF. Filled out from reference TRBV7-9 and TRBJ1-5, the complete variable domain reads DTGVSQNPRHKITKRGQNVTFRCDPISEHNRLYWYRQTLGQGPEFLTYFQNEAQLEKSRLLSDRFSAERPKGSFSTLEIQRTEQGDSAMYLCASSLGGTANQPQHFGDGTRLSIL.

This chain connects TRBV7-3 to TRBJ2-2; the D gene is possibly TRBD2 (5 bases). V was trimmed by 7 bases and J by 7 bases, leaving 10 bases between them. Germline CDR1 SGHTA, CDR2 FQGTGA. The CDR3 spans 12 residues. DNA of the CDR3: TGTGCCAGCACGGGGAACGGCGGGGAGCTGTTTTTT. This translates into CASTGNGGELFF.

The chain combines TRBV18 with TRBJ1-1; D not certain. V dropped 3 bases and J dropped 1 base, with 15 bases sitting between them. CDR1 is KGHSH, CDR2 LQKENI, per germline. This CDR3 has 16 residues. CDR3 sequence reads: CASSPVYSSQNTEAFF. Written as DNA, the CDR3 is TGTGCCAGCTCACCTGTATACTCTAGCCAGAACACTGAAGCTTTCTTT.

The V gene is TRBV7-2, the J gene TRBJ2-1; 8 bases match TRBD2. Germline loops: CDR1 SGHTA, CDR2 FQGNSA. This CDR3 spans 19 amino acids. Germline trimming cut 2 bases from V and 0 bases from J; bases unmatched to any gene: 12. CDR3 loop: CASSLMPGERGTSYNEQFF. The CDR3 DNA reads TGTGCCAGCAGCTTAATGCCGGGGGAGCGGGGGACCTCCTACAATGAGCAGTTCTTC.

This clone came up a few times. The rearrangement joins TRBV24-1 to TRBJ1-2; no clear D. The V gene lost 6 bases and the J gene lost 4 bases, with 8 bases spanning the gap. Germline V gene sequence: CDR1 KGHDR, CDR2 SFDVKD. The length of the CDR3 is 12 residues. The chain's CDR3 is CATSQQSYGYTF. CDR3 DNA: TGTGCCACCAGTCAACAGTCCTATGGCTACACCTTC.

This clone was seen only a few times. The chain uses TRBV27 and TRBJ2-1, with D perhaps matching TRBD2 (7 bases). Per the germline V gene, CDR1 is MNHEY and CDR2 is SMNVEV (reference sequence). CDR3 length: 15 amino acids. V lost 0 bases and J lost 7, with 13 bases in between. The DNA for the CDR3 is TGTGCCAGCAGTTTATCAGGGGGAGGGGGGAATGAGCAGTTCTTC. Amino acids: CASSLSGGGGNEQFF.

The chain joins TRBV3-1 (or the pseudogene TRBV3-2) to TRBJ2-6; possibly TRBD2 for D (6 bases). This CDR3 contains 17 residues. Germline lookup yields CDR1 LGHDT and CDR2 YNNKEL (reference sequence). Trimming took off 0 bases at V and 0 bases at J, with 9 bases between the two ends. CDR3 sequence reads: CASSQEGGVSGANVLTF. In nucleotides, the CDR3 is TGTGCCAGCAGCCAAGAGGGCGGGGTCTCTGGGGCCAACGTCCTGACTTTC.

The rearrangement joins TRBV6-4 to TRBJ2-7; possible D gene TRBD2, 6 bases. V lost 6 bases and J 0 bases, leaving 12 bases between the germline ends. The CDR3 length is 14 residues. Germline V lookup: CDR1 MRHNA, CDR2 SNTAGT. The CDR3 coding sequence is TGTGCCAGCAGCCCGGACGGGAGCTCCTACGAGCAGTACTTC. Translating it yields CASSPDGSSYEQYF.

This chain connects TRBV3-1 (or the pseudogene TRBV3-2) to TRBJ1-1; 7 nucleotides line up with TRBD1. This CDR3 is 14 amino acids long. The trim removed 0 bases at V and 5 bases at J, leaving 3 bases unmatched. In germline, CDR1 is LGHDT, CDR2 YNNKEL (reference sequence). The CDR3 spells CASSQDRGRTEAFF. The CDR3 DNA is TGTGCCAGCAGCCAAGACAGGGGGAGGACTGAAGCTTTCTTT.

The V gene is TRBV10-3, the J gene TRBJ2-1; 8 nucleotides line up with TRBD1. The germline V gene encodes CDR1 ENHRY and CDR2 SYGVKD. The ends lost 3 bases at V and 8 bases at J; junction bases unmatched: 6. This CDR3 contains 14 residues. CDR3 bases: TGTGCCATCAGTGATTCCGCAGGGGGCCATGAGCAGTTCTTC. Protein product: CAISDSAGGHEQFF.

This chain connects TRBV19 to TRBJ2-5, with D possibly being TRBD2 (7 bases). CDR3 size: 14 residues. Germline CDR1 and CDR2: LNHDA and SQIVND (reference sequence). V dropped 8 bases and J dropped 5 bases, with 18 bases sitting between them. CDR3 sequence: CASGPPGGSETQYF. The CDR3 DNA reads TGTGCCAGTGGCCCTCCGGGGGGCAGCGAGACCCAGTACTTC.

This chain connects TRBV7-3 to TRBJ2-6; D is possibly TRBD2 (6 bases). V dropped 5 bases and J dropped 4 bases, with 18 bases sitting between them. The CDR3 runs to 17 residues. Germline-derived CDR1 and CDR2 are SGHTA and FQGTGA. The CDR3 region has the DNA TGTGCCAGCAGCCCACTAGGGACTGCGGGAGGGGCCAACGTCCTGACTTTC. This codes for CASSPLGTAGGANVLTF.

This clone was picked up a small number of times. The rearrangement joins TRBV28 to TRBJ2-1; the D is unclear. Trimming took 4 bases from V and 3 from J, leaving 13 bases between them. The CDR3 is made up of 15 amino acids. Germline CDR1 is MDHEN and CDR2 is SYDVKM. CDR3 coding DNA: TGTGCCAGCAGTTCTCACCCGGGTGGCTACAATGAGCAGTTCTTC. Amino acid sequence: CASSSHPGGYNEQFF.

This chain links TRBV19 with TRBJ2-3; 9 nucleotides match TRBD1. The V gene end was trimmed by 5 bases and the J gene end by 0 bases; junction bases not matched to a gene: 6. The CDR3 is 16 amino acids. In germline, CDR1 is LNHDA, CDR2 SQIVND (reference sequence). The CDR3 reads CASSQGQGSSTDTQYF. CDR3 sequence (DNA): TGTGCCAGTAGTCAAGGACAGGGGAGTAGCACAGATACGCAGTATTTT.

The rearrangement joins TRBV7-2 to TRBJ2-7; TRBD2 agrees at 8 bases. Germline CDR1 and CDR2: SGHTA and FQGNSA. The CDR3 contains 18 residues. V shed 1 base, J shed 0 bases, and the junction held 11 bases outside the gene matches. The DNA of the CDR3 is TGTGCCAGCAGCTTAGGTGAGGGAGCGGGGGCGACCTCCTACGAGCAGTACTTC. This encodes CASSLGEGAGATSYEQYF.

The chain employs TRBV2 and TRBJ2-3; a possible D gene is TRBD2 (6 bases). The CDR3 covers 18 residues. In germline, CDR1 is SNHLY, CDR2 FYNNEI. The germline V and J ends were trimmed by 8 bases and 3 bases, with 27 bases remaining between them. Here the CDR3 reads CASSQAGRQGSWTDTQYF. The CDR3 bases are TGTGCCAGCTCTCAAGCGGGCCGCCAGGGAAGCTGGACAGATACGCAGTATTTT.

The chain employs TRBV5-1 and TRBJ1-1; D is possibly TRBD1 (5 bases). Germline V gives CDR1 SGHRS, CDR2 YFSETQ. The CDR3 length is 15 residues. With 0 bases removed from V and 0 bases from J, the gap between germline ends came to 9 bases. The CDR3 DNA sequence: TGCGCCAGCAGCTTGGGCGGGACGATGAACACTGAAGCTTTCTTT. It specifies CASSLGGTMNTEAFF.

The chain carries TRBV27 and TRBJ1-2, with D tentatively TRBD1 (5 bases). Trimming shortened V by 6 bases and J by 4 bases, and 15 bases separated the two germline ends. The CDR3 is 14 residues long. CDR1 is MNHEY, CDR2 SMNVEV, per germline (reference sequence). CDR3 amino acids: CASSPQGSAYGYTF. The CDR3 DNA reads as TGTGCCAGCAGCCCGCAGGGCAGTGCCTATGGCTACACCTTC.

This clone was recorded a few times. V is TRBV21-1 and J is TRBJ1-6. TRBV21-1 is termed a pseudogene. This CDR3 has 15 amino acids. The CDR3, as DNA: TGTGCCAGCAGCGGTCCTAGGGGGAGGGATTCACCCCTCCACTTT. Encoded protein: CASSGPRGRDSPLHF.

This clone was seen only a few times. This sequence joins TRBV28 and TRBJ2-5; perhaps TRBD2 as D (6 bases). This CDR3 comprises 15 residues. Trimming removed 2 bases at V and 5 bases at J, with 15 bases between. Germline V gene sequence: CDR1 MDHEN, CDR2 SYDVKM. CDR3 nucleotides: TGTGCCAGCAGTTTAGGGGCCGGGAGAGGGGAGACCCAGTACTTC. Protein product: CASSLGAGRGETQYF.

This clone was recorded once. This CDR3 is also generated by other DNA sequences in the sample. The CDR3 region is CASSPPGGGTDTQYF. CDR3 bases: TGTGCCAGCAGCCCCCCCGGCGGGGGCACAGATACGCAGTATTTT. The genes are TRBV7-3 and TRBJ2-3; maybe TRBD2 (6 bases). The CDR3 runs to 15 residues. With 5 bases removed from V and 1 base from J, the gap between germline ends came to 13 bases. The germline CDR1 and CDR2 sequences are SGHTA and FQGTGA.

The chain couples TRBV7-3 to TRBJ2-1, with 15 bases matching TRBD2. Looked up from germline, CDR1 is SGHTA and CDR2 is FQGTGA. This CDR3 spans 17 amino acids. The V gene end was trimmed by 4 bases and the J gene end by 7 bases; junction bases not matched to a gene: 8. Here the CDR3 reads CASSSPGLAGGRNEQFF. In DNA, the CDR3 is TGTGCCAGCAGCTCACCGGGACTAGCGGGAGGAAGGAATGAGCAGTTCTTC.